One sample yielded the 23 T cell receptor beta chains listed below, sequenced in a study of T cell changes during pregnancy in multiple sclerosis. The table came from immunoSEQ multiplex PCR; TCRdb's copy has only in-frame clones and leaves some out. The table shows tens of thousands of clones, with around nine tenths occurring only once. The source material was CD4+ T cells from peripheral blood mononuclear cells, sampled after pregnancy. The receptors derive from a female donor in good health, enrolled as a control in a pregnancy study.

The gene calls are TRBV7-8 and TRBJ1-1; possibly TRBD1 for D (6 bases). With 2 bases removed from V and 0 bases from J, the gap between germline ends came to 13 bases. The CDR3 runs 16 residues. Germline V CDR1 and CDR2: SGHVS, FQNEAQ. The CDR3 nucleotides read TGTGCCAGCAGCTTAAGCGGGGGCGCCATGAACACTGAAGCTTTCTTT. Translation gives CASSLSGGAMNTEAFF. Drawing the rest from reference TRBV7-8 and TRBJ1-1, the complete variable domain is GAGVSQSPRYKVAKRGQDVALRCDPISGHVSLFWYQQALGQGPEFLTYFQNEAQLDKSGLPSDRFFAERPEGSVSTLKIQRTQQEDSAVYLCASSLSGGAMNTEAFFGQGTRLTVV.

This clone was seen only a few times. CDR3 coding DNA: TGTGCCAGCAGTGCACAGGGATTCGATGGCTACACCTTC. This sequence encodes CASSAQGFDGYTF. This chain joins TRBV6-1 and TRBJ1-2, with a possible D match to TRBD1 (6 bases). V lost 4 bases to trimming and J lost 6 bases, with 12 bases between them. Germline-derived CDR1 and CDR2 are MNHNS and SASEGT. The CDR3 extends over 13 amino acids.

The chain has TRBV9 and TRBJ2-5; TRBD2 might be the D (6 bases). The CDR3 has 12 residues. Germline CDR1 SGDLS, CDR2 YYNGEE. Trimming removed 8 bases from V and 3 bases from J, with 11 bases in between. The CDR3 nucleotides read TGTGCCAGAGTAGCGGAAGAAGAGACCCAGTACTTC. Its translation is CARVAEEETQYF.

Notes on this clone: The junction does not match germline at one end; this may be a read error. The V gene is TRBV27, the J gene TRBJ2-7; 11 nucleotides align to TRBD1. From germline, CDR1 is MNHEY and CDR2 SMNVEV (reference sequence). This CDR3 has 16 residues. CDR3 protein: CASSSPDRGRGYGQYF. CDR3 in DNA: TGTGCCAGCAGTTCACCGGACAGGGGGCGAGGCTACGGGCAGTACTTC.

The chain's CDR3 is CASSPSREQYF. As DNA, the CDR3 is TGTGCCAGCAGTCCCTCTCGGGAGCAGTACTTC. V and J are TRBV6-6 and TRBJ2-7; D is unclear. Germline CDR1 reads MNHNY; CDR2 reads SVGAGI (reference sequence). This CDR3 has 11 amino acids. Trimming removed 5 bases from V and 7 bases from J, with 9 bases in between.

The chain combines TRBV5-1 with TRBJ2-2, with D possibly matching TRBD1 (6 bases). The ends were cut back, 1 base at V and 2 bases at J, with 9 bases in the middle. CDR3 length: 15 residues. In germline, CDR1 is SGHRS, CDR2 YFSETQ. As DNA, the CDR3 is TGCGCCAGCAGCTTGAGGGACATTAACACCGGGGAGCTGTTTTTT. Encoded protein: CASSLRDINTGELFF.

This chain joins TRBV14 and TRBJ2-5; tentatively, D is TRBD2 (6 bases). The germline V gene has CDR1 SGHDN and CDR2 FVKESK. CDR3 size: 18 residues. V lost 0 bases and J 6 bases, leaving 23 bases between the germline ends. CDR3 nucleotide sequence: TGTGCCAGCAGCCAAGAGGGGGAGACTAGGCCTGTCCGAAAGACCCAGTACTTC. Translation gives CASSQEGETRPVRKTQYF.

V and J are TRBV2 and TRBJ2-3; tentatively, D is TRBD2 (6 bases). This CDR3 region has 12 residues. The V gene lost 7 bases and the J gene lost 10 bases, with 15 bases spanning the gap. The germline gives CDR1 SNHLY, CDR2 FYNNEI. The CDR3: CASTGDSFPQYF. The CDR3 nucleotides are TGTGCCAGCACGGGAGACAGTTTCCCGCAGTATTTT.

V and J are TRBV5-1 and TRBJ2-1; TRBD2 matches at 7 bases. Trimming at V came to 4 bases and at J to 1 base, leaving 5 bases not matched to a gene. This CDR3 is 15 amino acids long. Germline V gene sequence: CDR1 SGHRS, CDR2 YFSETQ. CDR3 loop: CASSLGGTSYNEQFF. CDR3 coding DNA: TGCGCCAGCAGCCTCGGGGGGACTTCCTACAATGAGCAGTTCTTC.

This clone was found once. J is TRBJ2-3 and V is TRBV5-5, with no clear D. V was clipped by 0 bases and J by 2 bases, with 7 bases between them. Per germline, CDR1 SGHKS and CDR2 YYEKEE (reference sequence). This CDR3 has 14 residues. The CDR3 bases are TGTGCCAGCAGCTTGGTACAGTTCACAGATACGCAGTATTTT. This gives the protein CASSLVQFTDTQYF. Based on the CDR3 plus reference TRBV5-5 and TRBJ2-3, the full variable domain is DAGVTQSPTHLIKTRGQQVTLRCSPISGHKSVSWYQQVLGQGPQFIFQYYEKEERGRGNFPDRFSARQFPNYSSELNVNALLLGDSALYLCASSLVQFTDTQYFGPGTRLTVL.

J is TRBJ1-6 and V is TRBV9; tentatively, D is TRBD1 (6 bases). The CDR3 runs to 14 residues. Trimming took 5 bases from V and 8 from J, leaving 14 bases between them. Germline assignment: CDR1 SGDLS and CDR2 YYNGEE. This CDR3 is CASSRDTGHSPLHF. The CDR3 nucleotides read TGTGCCAGCAGTCGGGACACCGGTCATTCACCCCTCCACTTT.

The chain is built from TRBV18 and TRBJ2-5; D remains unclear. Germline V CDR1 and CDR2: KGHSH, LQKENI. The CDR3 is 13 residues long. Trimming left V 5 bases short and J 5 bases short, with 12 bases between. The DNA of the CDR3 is TGTGCCAGCTCAGTGACCGCGAGGGAGACCCAGTACTTC. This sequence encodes CASSVTARETQYF.

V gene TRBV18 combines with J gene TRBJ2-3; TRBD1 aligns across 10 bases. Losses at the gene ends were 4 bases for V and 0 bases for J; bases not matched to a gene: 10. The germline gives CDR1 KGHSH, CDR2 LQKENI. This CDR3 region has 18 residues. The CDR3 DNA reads TGTGCCAGCTCACGTTACGGACAGGGGGTCGGTAGCACAGATACGCAGTATTTT. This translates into CASSRYGQGVGSTDTQYF.

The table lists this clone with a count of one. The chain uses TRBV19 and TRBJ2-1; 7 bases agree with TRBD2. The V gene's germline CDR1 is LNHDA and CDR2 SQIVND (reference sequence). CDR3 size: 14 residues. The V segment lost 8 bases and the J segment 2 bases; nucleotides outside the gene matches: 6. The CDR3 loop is CASGGEGPYNEQFF. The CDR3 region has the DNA TGTGCCAGTGGAGGGGAGGGCCCCTACAATGAGCAGTTCTTC.

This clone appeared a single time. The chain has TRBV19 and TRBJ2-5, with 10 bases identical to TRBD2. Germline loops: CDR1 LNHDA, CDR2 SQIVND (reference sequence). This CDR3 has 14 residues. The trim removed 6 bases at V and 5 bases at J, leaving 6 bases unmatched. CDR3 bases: TGTGCCAGTAGCACTAGCGGGGTTACGGAGACCCAGTACTTC. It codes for CASSTSGVTETQYF. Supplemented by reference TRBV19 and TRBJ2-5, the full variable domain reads DGGITQSPKYLFRKEGQNVTLSCEQNLNHDAMYWYRQDPGQGLRLIYYSQIVNDFQKGDIAEGYSVSREKKESFPLTVTSAQKNPTAFYLCASSTSGVTETQYFGPGTRLLVL.

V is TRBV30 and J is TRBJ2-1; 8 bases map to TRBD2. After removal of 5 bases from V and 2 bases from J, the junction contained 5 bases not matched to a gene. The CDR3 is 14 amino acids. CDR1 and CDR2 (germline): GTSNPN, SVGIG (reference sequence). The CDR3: CAWVKRGTYNEQFF. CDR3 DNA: TGTGCCTGGGTCAAGCGGGGGACCTACAATGAGCAGTTCTTC. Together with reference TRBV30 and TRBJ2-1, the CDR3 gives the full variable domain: SQTIHQWPATLVQPVGSPLSLECTVEGTSNPNLYWYRQAAGRGLQLLFYSVGIGQISSEVPQNLSASRPQDRQFILSSKKLLLSDSGFYLCAWVKRGTYNEQFFGPGTRLTVL.

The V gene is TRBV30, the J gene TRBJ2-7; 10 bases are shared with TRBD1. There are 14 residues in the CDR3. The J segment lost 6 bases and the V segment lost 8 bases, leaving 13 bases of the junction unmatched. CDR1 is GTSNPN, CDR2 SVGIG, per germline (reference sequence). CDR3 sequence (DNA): TGTGCCATTACACCGGGACAGGGGCTCTCCGAGCAGTACTTC. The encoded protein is CAITPGQGLSEQYF.

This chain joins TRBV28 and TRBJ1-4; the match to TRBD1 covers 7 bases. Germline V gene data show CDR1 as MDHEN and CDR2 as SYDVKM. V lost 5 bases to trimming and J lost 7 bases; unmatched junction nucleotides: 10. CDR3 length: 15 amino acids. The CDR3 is CASSDAGQSVEKLFF. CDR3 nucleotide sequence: TGTGCCAGCAGTGATGCGGGACAGAGTGTTGAAAAACTGTTTTTT.

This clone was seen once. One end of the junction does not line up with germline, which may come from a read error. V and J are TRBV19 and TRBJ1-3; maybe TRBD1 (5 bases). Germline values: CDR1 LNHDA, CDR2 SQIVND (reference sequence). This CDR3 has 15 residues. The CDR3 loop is CVSRDSQRLRNTIYF. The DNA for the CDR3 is TGTGTCAGTCGCGACAGCCAACGTCTTAGAAACACCATATATTTT.

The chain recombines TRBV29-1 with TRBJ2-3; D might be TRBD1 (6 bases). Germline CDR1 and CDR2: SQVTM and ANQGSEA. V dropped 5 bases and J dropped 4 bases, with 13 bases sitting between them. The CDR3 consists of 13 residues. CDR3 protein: CSVHRTAADTQYF. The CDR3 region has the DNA TGCAGCGTTCATCGGACAGCGGCAGATACGCAGTATTTT.

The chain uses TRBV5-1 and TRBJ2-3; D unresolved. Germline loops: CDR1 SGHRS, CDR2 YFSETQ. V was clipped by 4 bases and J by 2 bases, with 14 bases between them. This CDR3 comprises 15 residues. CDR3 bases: TGCGCCAGCAGCCCGGGTGGCACCCTCACAGATACGCAGTATTTT. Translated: CASSPGGTLTDTQYF.

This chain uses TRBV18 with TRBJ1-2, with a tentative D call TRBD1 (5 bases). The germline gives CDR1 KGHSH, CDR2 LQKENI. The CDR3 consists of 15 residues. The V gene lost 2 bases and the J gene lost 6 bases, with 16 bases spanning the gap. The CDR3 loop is CASSPVGPDRDGYTF. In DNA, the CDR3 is TGTGCCAGCTCACCAGTCGGTCCAGACAGAGATGGCTACACCTTC.

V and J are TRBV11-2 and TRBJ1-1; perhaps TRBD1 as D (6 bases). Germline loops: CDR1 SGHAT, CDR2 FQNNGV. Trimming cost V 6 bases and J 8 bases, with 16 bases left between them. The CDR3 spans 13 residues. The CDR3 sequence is CASSQTGTKEAFF. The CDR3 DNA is TGTGCCAGCAGTCAAACCGGGACAAAAGAAGCTTTCTTT.